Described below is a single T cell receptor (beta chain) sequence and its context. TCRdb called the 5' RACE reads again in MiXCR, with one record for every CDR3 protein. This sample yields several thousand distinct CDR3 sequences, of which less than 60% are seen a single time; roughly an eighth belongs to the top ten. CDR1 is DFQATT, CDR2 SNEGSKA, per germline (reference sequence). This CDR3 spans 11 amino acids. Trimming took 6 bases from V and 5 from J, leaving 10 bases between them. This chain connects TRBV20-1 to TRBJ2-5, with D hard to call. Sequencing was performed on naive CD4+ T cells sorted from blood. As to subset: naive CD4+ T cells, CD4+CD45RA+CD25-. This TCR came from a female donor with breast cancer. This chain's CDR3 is CSALIGETQYF. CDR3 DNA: TGCAGTGCGCTGATTGGGGAGACCCAGTACTTC.